This paragraph reports one T cell receptor (beta chain). This sample is drawn from a study of T cell repertoires in cytomegalovirus infection. Study background: It can be stated that public TCR beta signatures indicated CMV infection as well as a matching HLA type.

Looked up from germline, CDR1 is KGHSH and CDR2 is LQKENI. The CDR3 length is 13 residues. Trimming removed 5 bases from V and 7 bases from J, with 12 bases in between. One entry per CDR3 protein, called by TCRdb with MiXCR from the reads. The sample has around 330,000 distinct CDR3 sequences, around a sixth seen once. The chain links TRBV18 to TRBJ1-5; D not certain. This TCR was recovered from a human donor in good health (CMV status not recorded). Some clones in this sample may be carry-over from other donors' samples. Sequencing input: PBMCs. The CDR3 nucleotides are TGTGCCAGCTCAAATTCAAGGGAGCAGCCCCAGCATTTT. The encoded protein is CASSNSREQPQHF.